This TCR beta chain was documented in a study of blood T cell repertoires in COVID-19. For the study at large: Nucleic acid was either cDNA or gDNA, and it came from T cells, B-cell-depleted T cells, or PBMCs.

The CDR3 length is 14 residues. In germline, CDR1 is ENHRY, CDR2 SYGVKD. Trimming took 9 bases from V and 2 from J; bases not matched to a gene: 8. TCRdb's table, derived via immunoSEQ multiplex PCR, lists solely in-frame clones and lacks some. The sample includes a few hundred thousand clones, approximately 85% of them seen just once. Participant ages covered about 18 to 89 years across 24 US areas. Participants reported their clinical history, and cohort assignment relied on those reports. The specimen sequenced was PBMCs or T cells enriched from blood (not recorded which). The origin of this receptor is a woman aged 25-40 years who had recovered from COVID-19. J is TRBJ2-7 and V is TRBV10-3, with 9 bases fitting TRBD2. CDR3 nucleotide sequence: TGTGCCATTACGCCGGGACTAGCCCCCTACGAGCAGTACTTC. Residues: CAITPGLAPYEQYF.